The clone carrying this T cell receptor beta chain has a count of ten or more. As yet, its antigen is unknown. This sample was included in a study of T cells in Graves' hyperthyroidism and ophthalmopathy. Germline V gives CDR1 DFQATT, CDR2 SNEGSKA (reference sequence). This CDR3 region has 14 residues. V was clipped by 6 bases and J by 4 bases; unmatched bases: 7. The study left out patients who had uncontrolled infection, other autoimmune disease, pregnancy or lactation. Study results and caveats: A model built on 13 V-J features separated ophthalmopathy from stable hyperthyroidism. Most thyroid clonotypes with frequency above 0.001 were detected in blood.

TCR beta CDR3 regions were amplified from RNA. HTBI primers were employed in a first-round RT-PCR of the TCR CDR3. A single record per CDR3 protein comes from TCRdb applying MiXCR to the multiplex PCR reads. The sample shows approximately 400,000 distinct CDR3 sequences, about a sixth of them seen only once. This TCR came from a young woman with Graves' hyperthyroidism. The chain recombines TRBV20-1 with TRBJ2-2; 8 bases are shared with TRBD2. Sequencing was carried out using blood. CDR3 DNA: TGCAGTGCGACCGGGGGGGTGGGCACCGGGGAGCTGTTTTTT. It specifies CSATGGVGTGELFF.